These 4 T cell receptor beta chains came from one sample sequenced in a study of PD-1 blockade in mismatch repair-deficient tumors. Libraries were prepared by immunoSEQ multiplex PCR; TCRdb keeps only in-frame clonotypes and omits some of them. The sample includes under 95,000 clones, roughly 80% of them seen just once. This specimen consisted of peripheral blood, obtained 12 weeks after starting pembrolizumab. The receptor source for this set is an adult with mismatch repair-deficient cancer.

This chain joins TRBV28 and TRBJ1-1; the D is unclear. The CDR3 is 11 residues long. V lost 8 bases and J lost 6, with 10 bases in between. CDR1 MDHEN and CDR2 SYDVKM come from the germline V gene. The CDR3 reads CASSTRAEAFF. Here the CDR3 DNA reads TGTGCCAGCTCCACACGGGCTGAAGCTTTCTTT.

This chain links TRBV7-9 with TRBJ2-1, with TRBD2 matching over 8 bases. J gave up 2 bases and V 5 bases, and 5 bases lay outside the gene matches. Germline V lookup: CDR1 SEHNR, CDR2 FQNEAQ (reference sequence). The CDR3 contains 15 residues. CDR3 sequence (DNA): TGTGCCAGCAGCGGGACTAGTTCTACCTACAATGAGCAGTTCTTC. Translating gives CASSGTSSTYNEQFF.

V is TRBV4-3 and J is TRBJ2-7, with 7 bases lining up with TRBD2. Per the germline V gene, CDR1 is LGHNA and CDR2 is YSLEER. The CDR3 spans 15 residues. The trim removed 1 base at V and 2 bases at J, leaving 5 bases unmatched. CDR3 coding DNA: TGCGCCAGCAGCCAAGCTGGGACTATACCCTACGAGCAGTACTTC. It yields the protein CASSQAGTIPYEQYF.

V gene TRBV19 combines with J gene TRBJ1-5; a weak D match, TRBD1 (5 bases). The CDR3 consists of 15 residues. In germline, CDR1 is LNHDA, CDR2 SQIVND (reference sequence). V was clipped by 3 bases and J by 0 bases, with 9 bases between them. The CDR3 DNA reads TGTGCCAGTAGTATTTGGGGGATTAGCAATCAGCCCCAGCATTTT. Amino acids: CASSIWGISNQPQHF.